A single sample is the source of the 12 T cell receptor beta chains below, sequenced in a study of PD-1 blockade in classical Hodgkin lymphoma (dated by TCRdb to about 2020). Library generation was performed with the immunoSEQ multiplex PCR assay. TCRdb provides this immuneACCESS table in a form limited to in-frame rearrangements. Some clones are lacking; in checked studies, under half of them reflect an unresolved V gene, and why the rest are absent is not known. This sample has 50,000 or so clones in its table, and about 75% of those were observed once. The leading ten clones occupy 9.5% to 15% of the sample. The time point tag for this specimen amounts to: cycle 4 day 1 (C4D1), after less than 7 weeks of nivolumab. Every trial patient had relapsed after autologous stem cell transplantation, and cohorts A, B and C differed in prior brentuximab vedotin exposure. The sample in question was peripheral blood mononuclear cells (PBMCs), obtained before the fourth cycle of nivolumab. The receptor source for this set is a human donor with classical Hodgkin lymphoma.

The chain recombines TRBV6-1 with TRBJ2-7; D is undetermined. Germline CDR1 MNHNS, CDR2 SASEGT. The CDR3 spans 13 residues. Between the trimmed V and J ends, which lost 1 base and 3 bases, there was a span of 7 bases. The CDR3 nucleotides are TGTGCCAGCAGTGAAGTAACTGGCTACGAGCAGTACTTC. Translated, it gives CASSEVTGYEQYF.

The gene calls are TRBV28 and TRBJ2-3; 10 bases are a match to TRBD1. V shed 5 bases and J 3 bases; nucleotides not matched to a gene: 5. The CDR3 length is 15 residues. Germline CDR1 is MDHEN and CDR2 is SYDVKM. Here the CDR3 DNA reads TGTGCCAGCAGTCCCGGGACAGGGGAAACAGATACGCAGTATTTT. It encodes CASSPGTGETDTQYF.

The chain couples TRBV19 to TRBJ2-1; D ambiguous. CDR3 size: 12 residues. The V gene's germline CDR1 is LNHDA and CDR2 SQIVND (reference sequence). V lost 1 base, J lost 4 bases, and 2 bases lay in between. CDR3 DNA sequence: TGTGCCAGTAGTATAGGGTACAATGAGCAGTTCTTC. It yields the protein CASSIGYNEQFF.

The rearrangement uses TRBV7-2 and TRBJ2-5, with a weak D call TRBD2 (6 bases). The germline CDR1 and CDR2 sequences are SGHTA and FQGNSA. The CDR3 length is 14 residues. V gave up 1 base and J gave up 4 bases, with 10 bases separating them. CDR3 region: CASSLVGGIETQYF. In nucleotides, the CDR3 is TGTGCCAGCAGCTTAGTTGGCGGGATAGAGACCCAGTACTTC. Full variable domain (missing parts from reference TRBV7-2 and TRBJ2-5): GAGVSQSPSNKVTEKGKDVELRCDPISGHTALYWYRQSLGQGLEFLIYFQGNSAPDKSGLPSDRFSAERTGGSVSTLTIQRTQQEDSAVYLCASSLVGGIETQYFGPGTRLLVL.

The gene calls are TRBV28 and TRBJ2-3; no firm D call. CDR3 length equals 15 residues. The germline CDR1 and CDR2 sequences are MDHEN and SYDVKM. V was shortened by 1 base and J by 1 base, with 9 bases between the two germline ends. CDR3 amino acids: CASSLYPGRTDTQYF. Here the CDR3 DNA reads TGTGCCAGCAGTTTATATCCGGGCCGCACAGATACGCAGTATTTT.

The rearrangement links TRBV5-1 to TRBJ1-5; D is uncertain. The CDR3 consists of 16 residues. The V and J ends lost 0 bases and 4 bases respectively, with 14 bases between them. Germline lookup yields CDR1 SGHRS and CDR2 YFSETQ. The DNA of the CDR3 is TGCGCCAGCAGCTTGGAAGCAGGACGCCCGAATCAGCCCCAGCATTTT. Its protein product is CASSLEAGRPNQPQHF.

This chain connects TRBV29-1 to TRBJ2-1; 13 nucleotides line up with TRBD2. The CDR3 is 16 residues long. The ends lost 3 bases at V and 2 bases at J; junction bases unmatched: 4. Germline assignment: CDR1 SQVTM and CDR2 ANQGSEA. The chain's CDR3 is CSVDLGTSGTYNEQFF. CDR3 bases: TGCAGCGTTGACCTCGGGACTAGCGGGACCTACAATGAGCAGTTCTTC.

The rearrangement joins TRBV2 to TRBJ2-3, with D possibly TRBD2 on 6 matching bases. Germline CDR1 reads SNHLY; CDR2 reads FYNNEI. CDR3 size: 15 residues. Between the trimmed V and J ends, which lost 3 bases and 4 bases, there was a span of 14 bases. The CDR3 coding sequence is TGTGCCAGCAGTGATTTGGGAGGCCGGGCAGATACGCAGTATTTT. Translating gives CASSDLGGRADTQYF.

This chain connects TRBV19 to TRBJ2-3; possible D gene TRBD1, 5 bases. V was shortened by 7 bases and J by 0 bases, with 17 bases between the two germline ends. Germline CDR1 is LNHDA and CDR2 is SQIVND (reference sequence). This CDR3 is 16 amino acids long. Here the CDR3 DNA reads TGTGCCAGTAAGGCCCTTCAGGGTACTAGCACAGATACGCAGTATTTT. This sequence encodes CASKALQGTSTDTQYF. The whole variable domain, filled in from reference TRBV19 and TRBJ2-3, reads DGGITQSPKYLFRKEGQNVTLSCEQNLNHDAMYWYRQDPGQGLRLIYYSQIVNDFQKGDIAEGYSVSREKKESFPLTVTSAQKNPTAFYLCASKALQGTSTDTQYFGPGTRLTVL.

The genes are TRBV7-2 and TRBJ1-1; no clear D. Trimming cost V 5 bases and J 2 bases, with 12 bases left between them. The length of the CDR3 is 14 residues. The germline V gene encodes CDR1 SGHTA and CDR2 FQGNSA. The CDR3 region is CASSPPDTNTEAFF. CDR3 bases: TGTGCCAGCAGCCCCCCTGACACAAACACTGAAGCTTTCTTT.

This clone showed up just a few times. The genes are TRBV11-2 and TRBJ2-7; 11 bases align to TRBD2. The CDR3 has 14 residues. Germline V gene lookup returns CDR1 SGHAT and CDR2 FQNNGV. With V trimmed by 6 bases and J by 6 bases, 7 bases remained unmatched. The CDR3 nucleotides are TGTGCCAGCAGATTATCCGGGACTAGCGGCGAGCAGTACTTC. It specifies CASRLSGTSGEQYF.

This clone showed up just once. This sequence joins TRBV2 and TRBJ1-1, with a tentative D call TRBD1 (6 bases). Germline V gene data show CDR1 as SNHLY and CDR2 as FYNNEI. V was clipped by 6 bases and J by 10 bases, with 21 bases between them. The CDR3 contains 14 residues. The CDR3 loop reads CASSPPRGRTIAFF. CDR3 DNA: TGTGCCAGCAGCCCCCCCAGGGGCCGCACCATAGCTTTCTTT.